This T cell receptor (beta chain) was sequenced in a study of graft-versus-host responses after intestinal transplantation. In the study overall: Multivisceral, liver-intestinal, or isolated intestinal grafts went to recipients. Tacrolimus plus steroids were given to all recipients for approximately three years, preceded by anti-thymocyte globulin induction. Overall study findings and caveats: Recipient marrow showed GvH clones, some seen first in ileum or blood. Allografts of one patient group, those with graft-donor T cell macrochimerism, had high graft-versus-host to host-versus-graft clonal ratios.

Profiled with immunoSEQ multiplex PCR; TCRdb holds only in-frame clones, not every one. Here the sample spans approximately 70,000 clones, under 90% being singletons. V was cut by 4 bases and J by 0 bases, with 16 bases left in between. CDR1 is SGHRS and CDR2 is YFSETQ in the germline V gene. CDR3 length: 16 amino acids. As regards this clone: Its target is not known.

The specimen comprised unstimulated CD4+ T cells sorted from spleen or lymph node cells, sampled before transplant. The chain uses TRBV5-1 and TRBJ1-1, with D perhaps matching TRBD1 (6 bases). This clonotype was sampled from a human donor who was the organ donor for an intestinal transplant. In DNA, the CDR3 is TGCGCCAGCAGCGGGAGGGGGAGGGCGCTGAACACTGAAGCTTTCTTT. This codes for CASSGRGRALNTEAFF.